These 3 T cell receptor beta chains were all obtained from the same sample, sequenced in a study of blood T cell repertoires in COVID-19. Sequencing used immunoSEQ multiplex PCR; TCRdb keeps in-frame clones, though not all of them. There are about 190,000 clones in the sample; around nine tenths occur only once, and roughly 6.2% lies in the top ten. Sequencing was performed on peripheral blood. Receptor source: a woman between 40 and 50 years old who had recovered from COVID-19.

This clone has just one count. The rearrangement links TRBV10-3 to TRBJ1-6; 8 nucleotides agree with TRBD1. The CDR3 totals 17 residues. With 2 bases clipped from V and 5 bases from J, the junction kept 8 bases outside the gene matches. The germline CDR1 and CDR2 sequences are ENHRY and SYGVKD. DNA for the CDR3: TGTGCCATCAGTGAGGCGGCAGGGGGCTCTAATAATTCACCCCTCCACTTT. Translation gives CAISEAAGGSNNSPLHF.

The rearrangement uses TRBV25-1 and TRBJ1-1; D gene uncertain. V was clipped by 5 bases and J by 0 bases, with 4 bases between them. This CDR3 has 12 amino acids. CDR1 and CDR2 (germline): MGHDK, SYGVNS. The CDR3 DNA reads as TGTGCCAGCAGTCGGGTGAACACTGAAGCTTTCTTT. Residues: CASSRVNTEAFF.

J is TRBJ2-3 and V is TRBV9; TRBD2 matches 12 bases. The CDR3 runs 16 residues. V was clipped by 3 bases and J by 0 bases; unmatched bases: 2. Germline values: CDR1 SGDLS, CDR2 YYNGEE. Here the CDR3 reads CASSALAGGSTDTQYF. Written as DNA, the CDR3 is TGTGCCAGCAGCGCTCTAGCGGGAGGGAGCACAGATACGCAGTATTTT. The whole variable domain, filled in from reference TRBV9 and TRBJ2-3, reads DSGVTQTPKHLITATGQRVTLRCSPRSGDLSVYWYQQSLDQGLQFLIQYYNGEERAKGNILERFSAQQFPDLHSELNLSSLELGDSALYFCASSALAGGSTDTQYFGPGTRLTVL.